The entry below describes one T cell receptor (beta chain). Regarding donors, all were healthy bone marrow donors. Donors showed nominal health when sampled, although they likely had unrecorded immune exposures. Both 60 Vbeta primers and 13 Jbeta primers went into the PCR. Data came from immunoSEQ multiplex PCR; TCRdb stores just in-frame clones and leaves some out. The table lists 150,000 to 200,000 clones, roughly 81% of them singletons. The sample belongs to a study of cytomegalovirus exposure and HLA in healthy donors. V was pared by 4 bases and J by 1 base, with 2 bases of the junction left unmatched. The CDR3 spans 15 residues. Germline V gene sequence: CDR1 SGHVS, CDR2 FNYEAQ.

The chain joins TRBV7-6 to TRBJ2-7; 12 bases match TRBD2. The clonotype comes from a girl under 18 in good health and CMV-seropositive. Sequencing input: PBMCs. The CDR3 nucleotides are TGTGCCAGCAGCTGGGGGACTAGCGGGTCCTACGAGCAGTACTTC. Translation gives CASSWGTSGSYEQYF.